This entry lists 9 T cell receptor beta chains sequenced from one sample in a study of OX40 agonist ivuxolimab in advanced cancers. Clones were sequenced by immunoSEQ multiplex PCR, and TCRdb holds only the in-frame ones, with some missing. The profile shows under 50,000 clones, about 87% of them singletons. Sequencing was performed on CD4+ or CD8+ T cells sorted from blood, taken in a trial of the OX40 agonist ivuxolimab. The receptor set was obtained from an adult with an advanced solid tumor such as melanoma, head and neck, liver or kidney cancer.

The chain couples TRBV6-1 to TRBJ1-1; 11 bases map to TRBD1. The V gene end was trimmed by 7 bases and the J gene end by 5 bases; junction bases not matched to a gene: 9. This CDR3 contains 15 residues. Germline assignment: CDR1 MNHNS and CDR2 SASEGT. The CDR3 spells CASTGQGAGWTEAFF. The CDR3 nucleotides are TGTGCCAGCACCGGACAGGGGGCAGGTTGGACTGAAGCTTTCTTT.

The V and J genes are TRBV11-3 and TRBJ2-1; TRBD1 might be the D (6 bases). The CDR3 runs 13 residues. With 3 bases removed from V and 8 bases from J, the gap between germline ends came to 11 bases. Germline V gene lookup returns CDR1 SGHNT and CDR2 YENEEA. The CDR3 DNA reads TGTGCCAGCAGCTTGGGGGCCCTTCATGAGCAGTTCTTC. Its protein product is CASSLGALHEQFF.

This clone was detected only once. The chain recombines TRBV30 with TRBJ2-7, with 9 bases matching TRBD1. The CDR3 extends over 14 amino acids. The junction had 4 bases not matched to a gene; V was cut back by 2 bases and J by 2 bases. CDR1 and CDR2 (germline): GTSNPN, SVGIG (reference sequence). CDR3 loop: CAWSPRDRAYEQYF. CDR3 nucleotides: TGTGCCTGGAGTCCCCGGGACAGGGCCTACGAGCAGTACTTC.

The DNA of the CDR3 is TGTGCCAGCAGGCCTCCGACAGCGAAGGTCGGCACAGATACGCAGTATTTT. The encoded protein is CASRPPTAKVGTDTQYF. The chain links TRBV2 to TRBJ2-3; D is possibly TRBD1 (5 bases). Trimming cost V 6 bases and J 1 base, with 20 bases left between them. The length of the CDR3 is 17 residues. CDR1 SNHLY and CDR2 FYNNEI come from the germline V gene.

The chain carries TRBV5-5 and TRBJ2-7, with D hard to call. Germline CDR1 is SGHKS and CDR2 is YYEKEE (reference sequence). Trimming stripped 0 bases from V and 4 bases from J, with 14 bases between. The CDR3 spans 15 residues. This CDR3 is CASSLVWTSDYEQYF. CDR3 DNA: TGTGCCAGCAGCTTGGTATGGACCTCAGATTACGAGCAGTACTTC.

This chain links TRBV9 with TRBJ1-6; 7 nucleotides match TRBD1. The CDR3 runs to 15 residues. CDR1 and CDR2 (germline): SGDLS, YYNGEE. Losses at the gene ends were 2 bases for V and 7 bases for J; bases not matched to a gene: 6. CDR3 sequence reads: CASSVYGTANSPLHF. DNA for the CDR3: TGTGCCAGCAGCGTTTACGGGACAGCGAATTCACCCCTCCACTTT.

V gene TRBV6-4 combines with J gene TRBJ1-2; TRBD1 aligns across 8 bases. This CDR3 has 13 residues. With 4 bases clipped from V and 7 bases from J, the junction kept 5 bases outside the gene matches. Germline lookup yields CDR1 MRHNA and CDR2 SNTAGT. The CDR3, as DNA: TGTGCCAGCAGTGCGGACAGGGATCGTGGCTACACCTTC. It is translated as CASSADRDRGYTF.

J is TRBJ1-2 and V is TRBV7-2, with D uncertain. The CDR3 covers 13 residues. Trimming stripped 8 bases from V and 5 bases from J, with 15 bases between. From germline, CDR1 is SGHTA and CDR2 FQGNSA. CDR3 in DNA: TGTGCCAGCTCCCCTCACAGCGGATATGGCTACACCTTC. This encodes CASSPHSGYGYTF.

V usage is TRBV19 and J usage is TRBJ1-5, with D possibly being TRBD1 (6 bases). This CDR3 has 13 amino acids. The V gene lost 5 bases and the J gene lost 6 bases, with 11 bases spanning the gap. Germline CDR1 and CDR2: LNHDA and SQIVND (reference sequence). DNA for the CDR3: TGTGCCAGTAGTCAGGGGAGGGGTCAGCCCCAGCATTTT. Translated, it gives CASSQGRGQPQHF.